These 4 T cell receptor beta chains share one sample of origin, sequenced in a study of CD8+CD57+ T cells in acquired aplastic anemia. The use of genomic DNA as template underpinned the TCR beta VDJ and CDR3 profiling. TCRdb reprocessed the reads with MiXCR, giving one entry per CDR3 protein. The sample records 200,000 to 250,000 distinct CDR3 sequences, 34% being singletons. The sample comprised sorted CD4+, CD8+, or CD8+CD57+ T cells (not recorded which) from PBMCs. The origin of the receptors is a human donor in good health, serving as a control.

This clonotype was detected a few times. This chain connects TRBV4-1 to TRBJ1-1; D gene uncertain. V was shortened by 1 base and J by 2 bases, with 8 bases between the two germline ends. Germline-derived CDR1 and CDR2 are MGHRA and YSYEKL. The CDR3 consists of 14 residues. DNA for the CDR3: TGCGCCAGCAGCCAAGTACTGTCCAACACTGAAGCTTTCTTT. Protein sequence: CASSQVLSNTEAFF.

The rearrangement joins TRBV5-1 to TRBJ2-3; 11 nucleotides agree with TRBD2. V shed 1 base, J shed 3 bases, and the junction held 10 bases outside the gene matches. Germline CDR1 and CDR2: SGHRS and YFSETQ. The CDR3 sequence is 18 residues long. The CDR3 DNA sequence: TGCGCCAGCAGCTTGAGGGGTTCTGGGACTAGCGGTACAGATACGCAGTATTTT. Its protein product is CASSLRGSGTSGTDTQYF.

This clonotype was observed at least ten times. V usage is TRBV20-1 and J usage is TRBJ2-3; the D gene could be TRBD1 or TRBD2 (5 bases each). Trimming pared 4 bases from V and 8 bases from J, leaving 19 bases between. From germline, CDR1 is DFQATT and CDR2 SNEGSKA (reference sequence). CDR3 size: 14 residues. This CDR3 is CSAIDGATTGTQYF. The CDR3 DNA follows: TGCAGTGCTATTGACGGGGCCACAACGGGTACGCAGTATTTT.

This clonotype showed up many times. The genes are TRBV20-1 and TRBJ1-1, with D perhaps matching TRBD1 (6 bases). The CDR3 has 15 residues. Trimming left V 0 bases short and J 8 bases short, with 19 bases between. Germline V gene sequence: CDR1 DFQATT, CDR2 SNEGSKA (reference sequence). The DNA of the CDR3 is TGCAGTGCTAGAGATCGCACAGGGAAGCGAGAGGAAGCTTTCTTT. This translates into CSARDRTGKREEAFF.